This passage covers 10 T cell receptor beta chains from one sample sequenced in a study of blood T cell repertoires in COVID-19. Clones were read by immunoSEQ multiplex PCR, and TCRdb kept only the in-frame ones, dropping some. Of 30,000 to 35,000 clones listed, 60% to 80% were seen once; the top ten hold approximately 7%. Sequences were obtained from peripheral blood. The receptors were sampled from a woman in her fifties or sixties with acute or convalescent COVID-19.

CDR3 amino acids: CASSLEPGQGDGQPQHF. CDR3 nucleotides: TGTGCCAGCAGCTTAGAACCGGGACAGGGGGACGGTCAGCCCCAGCATTTT. This chain joins TRBV7-9 and TRBJ1-5, with 11 bases fitting TRBD1. The V segment lost 1 base and the J segment 6 bases; nucleotides outside the gene matches: 8. The CDR3 contains 17 residues. Germline CDR1 is SEHNR and CDR2 is FQNEAQ (reference sequence).

Here the CDR3 DNA reads TGTGCCAGCAGCGGAGGACAGGGGTTGAACACTGAAGCTTTCTTT. Translation gives CASSGGQGLNTEAFF. This chain uses TRBV9 with TRBJ1-1, with 9 positions matching TRBD1. The CDR3 has 15 residues. Germline CDR1 is SGDLS and CDR2 is YYNGEE. V lost 3 bases and J lost 0; bases outside the gene matches: 3.

The DNA of the CDR3 is TGTGCCAGCAGTTACTCGTCAGGGGGCAACACTGAAGCTTTCTTT. It translates to CASSYSSGGNTEAFF. This chain connects TRBV6-5 to TRBJ1-1; 8 bases are shared with TRBD1. The CDR3 consists of 15 residues. J was trimmed by 2 bases and V by 0 bases; bases with no gene match: 2. Germline CDR1 MNHEY, CDR2 SVGAGI.

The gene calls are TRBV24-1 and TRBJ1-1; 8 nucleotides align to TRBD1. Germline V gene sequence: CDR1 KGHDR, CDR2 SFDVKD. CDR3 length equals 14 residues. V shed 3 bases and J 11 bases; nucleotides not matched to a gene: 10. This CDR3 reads CATSDPADRVGAFF. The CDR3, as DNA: TGTGCCACCAGTGATCCCGCGGACAGGGTGGGTGCTTTCTTT.

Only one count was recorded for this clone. CDR3 coding DNA: TGTGCCAGCAGCCAAAACGAGGAGGGGACTAAATTCTACGAGCAGTACTTC. Its protein is CASSQNEEGTKFYEQYF. The chain uses TRBV4-2 and TRBJ2-7; TRBD2 agrees at 7 bases. Germline trimming cut 2 bases from V and 3 bases from J; bases unmatched to any gene: 13. The germline V gene has CDR1 LGHNA and CDR2 YNFKEQ. This CDR3 region has 17 residues.

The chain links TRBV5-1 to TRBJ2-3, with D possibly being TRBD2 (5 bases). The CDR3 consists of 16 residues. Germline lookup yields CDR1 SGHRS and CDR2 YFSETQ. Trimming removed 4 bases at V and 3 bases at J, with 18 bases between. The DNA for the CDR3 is TGCGCCAGCAGCCCCTCGACCCTCGGGGTAACAGATACGCAGTATTTT. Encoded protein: CASSPSTLGVTDTQYF.

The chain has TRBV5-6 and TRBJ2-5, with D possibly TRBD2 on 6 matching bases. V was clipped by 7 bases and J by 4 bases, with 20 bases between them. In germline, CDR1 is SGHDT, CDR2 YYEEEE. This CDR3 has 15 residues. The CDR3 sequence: CASRALSRDSETQYF. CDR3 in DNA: TGTGCCAGCCGCGCTTTGTCCCGGGACTCAGAGACCCAGTACTTC.

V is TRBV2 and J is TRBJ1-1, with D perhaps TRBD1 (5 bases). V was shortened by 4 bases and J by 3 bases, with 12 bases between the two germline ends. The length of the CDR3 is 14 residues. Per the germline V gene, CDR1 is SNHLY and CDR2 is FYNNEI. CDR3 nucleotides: TGTGCCAGCAGTGTGGGGATGACAGACACTGAAGCTTTCTTT. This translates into CASSVGMTDTEAFF.

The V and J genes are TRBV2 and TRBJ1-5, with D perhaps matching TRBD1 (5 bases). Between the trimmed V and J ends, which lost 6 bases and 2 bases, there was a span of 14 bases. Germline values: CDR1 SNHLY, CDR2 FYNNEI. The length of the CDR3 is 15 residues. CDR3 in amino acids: CASSGGDSGNQPQHF. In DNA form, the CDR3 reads TGTGCCAGCAGCGGAGGGGATTCCGGCAATCAGCCCCAGCATTTT.

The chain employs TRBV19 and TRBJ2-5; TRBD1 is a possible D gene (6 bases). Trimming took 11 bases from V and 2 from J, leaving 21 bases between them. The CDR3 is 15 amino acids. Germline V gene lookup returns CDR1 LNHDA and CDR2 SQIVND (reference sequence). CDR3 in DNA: TGTGCCTCTACATCCGGGACAAACCTTCAAGAGACCCAGTACTTC. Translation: CASTSGTNLQETQYF.